These 28 T cell receptor beta chains share one sample of origin, sequenced in a study of cytomegalovirus exposure and HLA in healthy donors. 13 Jbeta primers and 60 Vbeta primers were used for the PCR. Sequenced by immunoSEQ multiplex PCR; TCRdb stores in-frame clones only, minus some. The sample carries about 140,000 clones, roughly 79% recorded once. The sample was PBMCs. The receptor source for this set is a woman in her 30s in good health and CMV-seronegative.

The chain is built from TRBV7-6 and TRBJ2-1, with 7 bases that match TRBD1. J was trimmed by 4 bases and V by 1 base; bases with no gene match: 10. The CDR3 runs 17 residues. Per the germline V gene, CDR1 is SGHVS and CDR2 is FNYEAQ. CDR3: CASSLDGTDFLYNEQFF. The CDR3 DNA is TGTGCCAGCAGCTTAGACGGGACAGACTTCTTGTACAATGAGCAGTTCTTC.

This clone was seen only a few times. The chain links TRBV30 to TRBJ2-6; D not certain. The CDR3 has 14 amino acids. Per germline, CDR1 GTSNPN and CDR2 SVGIG (reference sequence). V was cut by 5 bases and J by 6 bases, with 14 bases left in between. In nucleotides, the CDR3 is TGTGCCTGGTCTACTTCAGGCTTGGCCAACGTCCTGACTTTC. Protein: CAWSTSGLANVLTF.

This clone was observed a few times. This chain links TRBV7-6 with TRBJ2-1; TRBD1 matches 7 bases. The germline CDR1 and CDR2 sequences are SGHVS and FNYEAQ. After removal of 5 bases from V and 8 bases from J, the junction contained 6 bases not matched to a gene. The length of the CDR3 is 13 residues. Here the CDR3 reads CASSKGQSYEQFF. CDR3 in DNA: TGTGCCAGCAGCAAGGGACAGTCTTATGAGCAGTTCTTC.

CDR3 amino acids: CASSEASGAPPKFF. The CDR3 DNA follows: TGTGCCAGCAGTGAAGCTAGCGGAGCGCCCCCCAAGTTCTTC. V gene TRBV6-1 combines with J gene TRBJ2-1; possible D gene TRBD2, 6 bases. The V gene's germline CDR1 is MNHNS and CDR2 SASEGT. V shed 0 bases and J shed 14 bases, with 17 bases lying between them. The CDR3 is 14 residues long.

Only a few counts were recorded for this clone. This sequence joins TRBV7-2 and TRBJ2-7; a possible D gene is TRBD2 (5 bases). V lost 5 bases and J 3 bases, leaving 14 bases between the germline ends. Germline CDR1 reads SGHTA; CDR2 reads FQGNSA. This CDR3 has 14 residues. The DNA of the CDR3 is TGTGCCAGCAGCCGAGGGCTCCAGAGCTACGAGCAGTACTTC. The encoded protein is CASSRGLQSYEQYF.

The chain joins TRBV27 to TRBJ1-2; the match to TRBD1 covers 7 bases. V was clipped by 6 bases and J by 7 bases; unmatched bases: 11. Germline V gene lookup returns CDR1 MNHEY and CDR2 SMNVEV (reference sequence). This CDR3 has 14 residues. The CDR3 DNA reads as TGTGCCAGCAGACTGGGACAGAGGGTGGGTGGCTACACCTTC. Translating it yields CASRLGQRVGGYTF.

Here the CDR3 DNA reads TGTGCCAGCAGCGTAGGCTCAGGGGGCACTGAAGCTTTCTTT. It translates to CASSVGSGGTEAFF. This chain links TRBV9 with TRBJ1-1, with TRBD1 matching 7 bases. The J segment lost 4 bases and the V segment lost 0 bases, leaving 3 bases of the junction unmatched. CDR1 SGDLS and CDR2 YYNGEE come from the germline V gene. This CDR3 is 14 amino acids long.

The rearrangement links TRBV6-1 to TRBJ2-1; 8 nucleotides agree with TRBD1. The CDR3 loop spans 14 amino acids. Germline V gives CDR1 MNHNS, CDR2 SASEGT. V shed 6 bases and J 7 bases; nucleotides not matched to a gene: 8. The CDR3 coding sequence is TGTGCCAGCAGACCATGGACAGGGACAAATGAGCAGTTCTTC. Its protein is CASRPWTGTNEQFF.

The CDR3 here is CASSLLGQGADEQYF. The DNA for the CDR3 is TGTGCCAGCAGTTTACTAGGACAGGGGGCGGACGAGCAGTACTTC. The V and J genes are TRBV27 and TRBJ2-7; 11 nucleotides line up with TRBD1. CDR1 is MNHEY and CDR2 is SMNVEV in the germline V gene (reference sequence). The length of the CDR3 is 15 residues. Unmatched junction bases numbered 5, after V lost 2 bases and J lost 5 bases.

This clone was observed a few times. The rearrangement links TRBV5-5 to TRBJ2-2; possibly TRBD2 for D (6 bases). Germline CDR1 is SGHKS and CDR2 is YYEKEE (reference sequence). The CDR3 has 13 amino acids. V was clipped by 4 bases and J by 7 bases, with 11 bases between them. The CDR3 here is CASSPWGDGELFF. The CDR3 DNA follows: TGTGCCAGCAGCCCGTGGGGGGACGGGGAGCTGTTTTTT.

This clone was seen a handful of times. The chain couples TRBV9 to TRBJ2-7; 9 bases map to TRBD1. Losses at the gene ends were 0 bases for V and 3 bases for J; bases not matched to a gene: 4. This CDR3 region has 15 residues. From germline, CDR1 is SGDLS and CDR2 YYNGEE. The CDR3 DNA follows: TGTGCCAGCAGCGTAGCGGGGGACAGGGTCTACGAGCAGTACTTC. Translating gives CASSVAGDRVYEQYF.

In its sample, this clone was seen a few times. The identical CDR3 is also encoded by other nucleotide sequences in the sample. The V gene is TRBV2, the J gene TRBJ2-1, with TRBD1 identical over 9 bases. Trimming took 6 bases from V and 7 from J; bases not matched to a gene: 4. The CDR3 totals 13 residues. Germline assignment: CDR1 SNHLY and CDR2 FYNNEI. The CDR3 loop is CASSGTGINEQFF. The CDR3 DNA reads TGTGCCAGCAGCGGGACAGGGATAAATGAGCAGTTCTTC.

The chain recombines TRBV5-1 with TRBJ1-6, with D tentatively TRBD1 (6 bases). The V gene lost 0 bases and the J gene lost 9 bases, with 13 bases spanning the gap. The CDR3 runs to 15 residues. Germline V gene lookup returns CDR1 SGHRS and CDR2 YFSETQ. This CDR3 is CASSLDQGLASPLHF. CDR3 DNA sequence: TGCGCCAGCAGCTTGGATCAGGGGTTGGCTTCACCCCTCCACTTT.

The chain combines TRBV27 with TRBJ1-3; TRBD1 matches 12 bases. The CDR3 has 20 residues. The germline CDR1 and CDR2 sequences are MNHEY and SMNVEV (reference sequence). V shed 4 bases, J shed 0 bases, and the junction held 13 bases outside the gene matches. CDR3 bases: TGTGCCAGCAGTTCCGCCGGGACAGGGGGCCGGTGGGGCTCTGGAAACACCATATATTTT. Translated, it gives CASSSAGTGGRWGSGNTIYF.

The gene calls are TRBV9 and TRBJ2-3, with TRBD2 as a possible D gene (6 bases). Trimming took off 3 bases at V and 2 bases at J, with 10 bases between the two ends. The CDR3 is 14 residues long. In germline, CDR1 is SGDLS, CDR2 YYNGEE. The CDR3 loop reads CASSAGTFTDTQYF. CDR3 in DNA: TGTGCCAGCAGCGCCGGGACTTTCACAGATACGCAGTATTTT. The complete variable domain, with remaining parts taken from reference TRBV9 and TRBJ2-3, reads DSGVTQTPKHLITATGQRVTLRCSPRSGDLSVYWYQQSLDQGLQFLIQYYNGEERAKGNILERFSAQQFPDLHSELNLSSLELGDSALYFCASSAGTFTDTQYFGPGTRLTVL.

V is TRBV2 and J is TRBJ2-2; D is undetermined. This CDR3 spans 15 amino acids. CDR1 and CDR2 (germline): SNHLY, FYNNEI. V lost 3 bases, J lost 0 bases, and 8 bases lay in between. The CDR3 DNA follows: TGTGCCAGCAGTGATATCAGGACGAACACCGGGGAGCTGTTTTTT. Its protein is CASSDIRTNTGELFF.

This clone was recorded once. The V and J genes are TRBV9 and TRBJ2-6; D perhaps matches TRBD1 (6 bases). Trimming shortened V by 2 bases and J by 1 base, and 13 bases separated the two germline ends. CDR3 length: 17 residues. Germline-derived CDR1 and CDR2 are SGDLS and YYNGEE. The CDR3 bases are TGTGCCAGCAGCGTCCAGGGGCAAACGTCTGGGGCCAACGTCCTGACTTTC. Amino acids: CASSVQGQTSGANVLTF. Complete variable domain (other parts from reference TRBV9 and TRBJ2-6): DSGVTQTPKHLITATGQRVTLRCSPRSGDLSVYWYQQSLDQGLQFLIQYYNGEERAKGNILERFSAQQFPDLHSELNLSSLELGDSALYFCASSVQGQTSGANVLTFGAGSRLTVL.

The rearrangement joins TRBV18 to TRBJ1-6, with 11 bases lining up with TRBD1. The CDR3 contains 19 residues. Germline CDR1 KGHSH, CDR2 LQKENI. V shed 1 base and J 5 bases; nucleotides not matched to a gene: 10. The CDR3 nucleotides read TGTGCCAGCTCACCACGGACTCCGCGGGACAGGGGGAATAATTCACCCCTCCACTTT. Translated, it gives CASSPRTPRDRGNNSPLHF.

The chain carries TRBV5-1 and TRBJ2-7, with D possibly TRBD2 on 6 matching bases. The V gene's germline CDR1 is SGHRS and CDR2 YFSETQ. Trimming removed 0 bases from V and 5 bases from J, with 12 bases in between. CDR3 length: 14 amino acids. CDR3 residues: CASSLGREDNEQYF. The CDR3 nucleotides are TGCGCCAGCAGCTTGGGGAGGGAGGACAACGAGCAGTACTTC. Drawing the rest from reference TRBV5-1 and TRBJ2-7, the complete variable domain is KAGVTQTPRYLIKTRGQQVTLSCSPISGHRSVSWYQQTPGQGLQFLFEYFSETQRNKGNFPGRFSGRQFSNSRSEMNVSTLELGDSALYLCASSLGREDNEQYFGPGTRLTVT.

V usage is TRBV6-1 and J usage is TRBJ1-3; the match to TRBD1 covers 7 bases. After removal of 2 bases from V and 6 bases from J, the junction contained 4 bases not matched to a gene. This CDR3 contains 14 residues. The germline V gene encodes CDR1 MNHNS and CDR2 SASEGT. The CDR3, as DNA: TGTGCCAGCAGTGAACAGGGGGGTATAAACACCATATATTTT. It is translated as CASSEQGGINTIYF.

The chain combines TRBV4-1 with TRBJ2-3, with unresolved D. V dropped 0 bases and J dropped 7 bases, with 14 bases sitting between them. The CDR3 is made up of 15 amino acids. Germline CDR1 and CDR2: MGHRA and YSYEKL. Here the CDR3 DNA reads TGCGCCAGCAGCCAAGATTTGGTAGCTCGAAATACGCAGTATTTT. Protein: CASSQDLVARNTQYF.

This clone was seen a few times. The V and J genes are TRBV29-1 and TRBJ1-1; TRBD1 aligns across 7 bases. J gave up 5 bases and V 0 bases, and 6 bases lay outside the gene matches. The germline CDR1 and CDR2 sequences are SQVTM and ANQGSEA. The CDR3 loop spans 14 amino acids. CDR3 sequence (DNA): TGCAGCGTTGAAGATCGAGGGGGCGGGACTGAAGCTTTCTTT. It encodes CSVEDRGGGTEAFF.

The chain uses TRBV6-1 and TRBJ2-3, with 13 bases lining up with TRBD2. Trimming cost V 2 bases and J 0 bases; bases outside gene matches: 5. Germline V gives CDR1 MNHNS, CDR2 SASEGT. This CDR3 contains 18 residues. The DNA for the CDR3 is TGTGCCAGCAGTGAACGAACACTAGCGGGGGGGAGCACAGATACGCAGTATTTT. This codes for CASSERTLAGGSTDTQYF.

The rearrangement uses TRBV5-4 and TRBJ2-3, with D possibly being TRBD1 (6 bases). V lost 3 bases and J 3 bases, leaving 17 bases between the germline ends. This CDR3 is 16 amino acids long. Per the germline V gene, CDR1 is SGHNT and CDR2 is YYREEE (reference sequence). The DNA of the CDR3 is TGTGCCAGCAGCTCCGGCCAAGCAAGGGGGACAGATACGCAGTATTTT. Its protein product is CASSSGQARGTDTQYF.

The genes are TRBV19 and TRBJ1-2; 7 bases line up with TRBD1. Trimming removed 3 bases from V and 1 base from J; junction bases left unmatched: 2. This CDR3 region has 14 residues. Germline V gene lookup returns CDR1 LNHDA and CDR2 SQIVND (reference sequence). CDR3 protein: CASSMGDSNYGYTF. CDR3 coding DNA: TGTGCCAGTAGTATGGGGGACAGTAACTATGGCTACACCTTC.

The gene calls are TRBV4-3 and TRBJ1-2, with TRBD1 matching over 9 bases. The CDR3 runs 14 residues. Germline CDR1 LGHNA, CDR2 YSLEER. Losses at the gene ends were 4 bases for V and 7 bases for J; bases not matched to a gene: 7. This CDR3 is CASSPIQGASGYTF. Here the CDR3 DNA reads TGCGCCAGCAGCCCCATACAGGGGGCAAGTGGCTACACCTTC.

The J gene is TRBJ2-7, the V gene TRBV29-1; D perhaps matches TRBD1 (5 bases). CDR1 and CDR2 (germline): SQVTM, ANQGSEA. V lost 0 bases, J lost 5 bases, and 8 bases lay in between. CDR3 length: 12 amino acids. The CDR3 DNA reads TGCAGCGTTGAAGACAGGGCTCACGAGCAGTACTTC. Amino acid sequence: CSVEDRAHEQYF.

This clone appeared once. V gene TRBV5-1 combines with J gene TRBJ2-7; 9 bases fit TRBD1. This CDR3 region has 14 residues. Germline CDR1 reads SGHRS; CDR2 reads YFSETQ. V lost 4 bases and J lost 5; bases outside the gene matches: 7. In DNA, the CDR3 is TGCGCCAGCAGCACATGGACAGGGGACCACGAGCAGTACTTC. Translation gives CASSTWTGDHEQYF.